This T cell receptor beta chain derives from a study of T cell repertoires in cytomegalovirus infection. Study overall: Selected CMV epitopes included recently identified HLA-C-restricted ones as well as well-studied HLA-B-restricted ones. TCR beta signatures that were public indicated CMV infection and matching HLA type.

Overall study results and limits: Accumulated public TCR beta family frequency recognized individuals carrying CMV together with the relevant HLA. What dominated the ex vivo response were HLA-C-restricted CMV-specific TCR beta clonotypes.

This clonotype was found a few times. As yet, its antigen is unknown. TCRdb re-analysed the reads in MiXCR, keeping a single row per CDR3 protein. The sample consists of about 830,000 distinct CDR3 sequences, less than 35% of them appearing once. Specimen: cultured CD8+ T cells from PBMCs, collected from culture after CMV antigen stimulation. This TCR was sampled from a human donor in good health (CMV status not recorded). Some clones in this sample may be carry-over from other donors' samples.

The CDR3 loop is CASSQDPPGGGYTF. The CDR3 DNA sequence: TGTGCCAGCAGCCAAGATCCCCCCGGCGGAGGCTACACCTTC. The V call is TRBV14, the J call TRBJ1-2; D is uncertain. The germline CDR1 and CDR2 sequences are SGHDN and FVKESK. This CDR3 has 14 amino acids. V lost 0 bases and J 8 bases, leaving 13 bases between the germline ends.